This record concerns one T cell receptor (beta chain) sequence. TCRdb used MiXCR to reprocess the RT-PCR reads, holding one entry per CDR3 protein. The table includes 650,000 to 850,000 distinct CDR3 sequences, approximately 15% detected once. This CDR3 contains 16 residues. J lost 5 bases, V lost 3 bases, and 13 bases had no gene match. The entry originates in a study of response to subunit inactivated influenza vaccine. The chain carries TRBV12-3 or TRBV12-4 and TRBJ2-7; 7 nucleotides match TRBD2. The origin of this receptor is a man in his fifties who received an inactivated influenza vaccine. The sample in question was PBMCs from blood, obtained 14 days before vaccination. The CDR3 reads CASSLEWGEGRNEQYF. In nucleotides, the CDR3 is TGTGCCAGCAGTTTGGAGTGGGGGGAGGGCCGGAACGAGCAGTACTTC.